Below are 11 T cell receptor beta chains sequenced from a single sample in a study of CD8 T cells in Susac syndrome. Random hexamers were used to reverse transcribe an amount of about 0.45 to 1 ug RNA. TCRdb independently ran MiXCR on the immunoSEQ multiplex PCR reads; one entry per CDR3 protein. The table shows a few hundred thousand distinct CDR3 sequences, with roughly 96% occurring only once. The source material was CD4+ T cells from PBMCs. The source of these receptors is a human donor with multiple sclerosis.

This clonotype showed up just once. The gene calls are TRBV29-1 and TRBJ1-2; the match to TRBD1 covers 9 bases. There are 14 residues in the CDR3. Germline V gene lookup returns CDR1 SQVTM and CDR2 ANQGSEA. The trim removed 4 bases at V and 2 bases at J, leaving 5 bases unmatched. The CDR3 DNA follows: TGCAGCGTTGCGGGACAGGGAATAAACTATGGCTACACCTTC. Translation gives CSVAGQGINYGYTF. Complete variable domain (other parts from reference TRBV29-1 and TRBJ1-2): SAVISQKPSRDICQRGTSLTIQCQVDSQVTMMFWYRQQPGQSLTLIATANQGSEATYESGFVIDKFPISRPNLTFSTLTVSNMSPEDSSIYLCSVAGQGINYGYTFGSGTRLTVV.

The chain couples TRBV12-3 or TRBV12-4 to TRBJ1-1, with D perhaps TRBD1 (6 bases). The germline V and J ends were trimmed by 6 bases and 4 bases, with 12 bases remaining between them. This CDR3 region has 13 residues. CDR3 sequence: CASSRQARTEAFF. For the CDR3, the DNA is TGTGCCAGCAGCCGACAGGCCCGCACTGAAGCTTTCTTT.

This clonotype was recorded once. J is TRBJ1-5 and V is TRBV11-2; D remains ambiguous. CDR1 is SGHAT, CDR2 FQNNGV, per germline. The V end lost 3 bases, the J end lost 7 bases, and 10 bases lay between the germline ends. The CDR3 extends over 13 amino acids. CDR3 in DNA: TGTGCCAGCAGCTTGATGGGCAGCCAGCCCCAGCATTTT. Translated, it gives CASSLMGSQPQHF.

Of note for this clonotype: At one boundary the junction diverges from the germline segment, which might be a read error. The V call is TRBV5-1, the J call TRBJ2-7; a possible D gene is TRBD1 (5 bases). This CDR3 has 13 residues. Germline CDR1 reads SGHRS; CDR2 reads YFSETQ. This CDR3 reads CASRLTVSHEQYF. CDR3 in DNA: TGCGCCAGCCGCTTGACAGTATCCCACGAGCAGTACTTC.

The J gene is TRBJ1-1, the V gene TRBV19; D is undetermined. Trimming stripped 7 bases from V and 1 base from J, with 10 bases between. Germline CDR1 and CDR2: LNHDA and SQIVND (reference sequence). This CDR3 has 13 residues. CDR3 in DNA: TGTGCCAGTAAGTTGACAAGGAACACTGAAGCTTTCTTT. Protein sequence: CASKLTRNTEAFF.

This clonotype was picked up one time. The rearrangement uses TRBV27 and TRBJ2-7; tentatively, D is TRBD1 (6 bases). In germline, CDR1 is MNHEY, CDR2 SMNVEV (reference sequence). V lost 3 bases and J lost 0, with 12 bases in between. The CDR3 covers 15 residues. The CDR3 loop reads CASSFRQDSSYEQYF. The CDR3 DNA reads as TGTGCCAGCAGTTTTAGGCAGGACAGCTCCTACGAGCAGTACTTC.

This chain connects TRBV24-1 to TRBJ2-2; 8 bases match TRBD2. CDR1 is KGHDR and CDR2 is SFDVKD in the germline V gene. The CDR3 consists of 16 residues. The ends lost 10 bases at V and 0 bases at J; junction bases unmatched: 9. The CDR3 is CATGWRGETNTGELFF. The CDR3 bases are TGTGCCACGGGGTGGCGGGGGGAAACGAACACCGGGGAGCTGTTTTTT.

The chain couples TRBV7-9 to TRBJ2-1; TRBD1 is a possible D gene (6 bases). Trimming cost V 2 bases and J 5 bases, with 13 bases left between them. The CDR3 is 15 residues long. In germline, CDR1 is SEHNR, CDR2 FQNEAQ (reference sequence). The CDR3 sequence: CASSLSWTVNNEQFF. For the CDR3, the DNA is TGTGCCAGCAGCTTATCCTGGACAGTCAACAATGAGCAGTTCTTC. The full variable domain, with the rest looked up from reference TRBV7-9 and TRBJ2-1, is DTGVSQNPRHKITKRGQNVTFRCDPISEHNRLYWYRQTLGQGPEFLTYFQNEAQLEKSRLLSDRFSAERPKGSFSTLEIQRTEQGDSAMYLCASSLSWTVNNEQFFGPGTRLTVL.

The gene calls are TRBV2 and TRBJ2-3, with D uncertain. Trimming removed 4 bases at V and 4 bases at J, with 6 bases between. The CDR3 loop spans 12 amino acids. Germline CDR1 SNHLY, CDR2 FYNNEI. The CDR3: CASSVSADTQYF. CDR3 DNA sequence: TGTGCCAGCAGTGTGTCAGCAGATACGCAGTATTTT.

The chain has TRBV9 and TRBJ1-1, with D possibly matching TRBD1 (6 bases). Between the trimmed V and J ends, which lost 3 bases and 11 bases, there was a span of 23 bases. Looked up from germline, CDR1 is SGDLS and CDR2 is YYNGEE. The CDR3 contains 15 residues. The CDR3: CASSDGDITSFEAFF. CDR3 sequence (DNA): TGTGCCAGCAGCGACGGGGACATTACTAGCTTCGAGGCTTTCTTT.

V usage is TRBV14 and J usage is TRBJ2-7; D remains ambiguous. Germline V gene lookup returns CDR1 SGHDN and CDR2 FVKESK. The CDR3 runs 15 residues. With 0 bases removed from V and 0 bases from J, the gap between germline ends came to 9 bases. CDR3 loop: CASSQDMISSYEQYF. The DNA of the CDR3 is TGTGCCAGCAGCCAAGATATGATTAGCTCCTACGAGCAGTACTTC.